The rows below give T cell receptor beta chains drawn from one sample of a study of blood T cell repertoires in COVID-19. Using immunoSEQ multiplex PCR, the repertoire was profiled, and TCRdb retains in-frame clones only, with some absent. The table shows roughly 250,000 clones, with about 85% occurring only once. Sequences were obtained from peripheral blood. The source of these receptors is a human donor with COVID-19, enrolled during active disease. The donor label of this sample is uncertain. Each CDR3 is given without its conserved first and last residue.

cdr3_aa: AWSVVGAAEAF; v_call: TRBV30; j_call: TRBJ1-1
cdr3_aa: ASSLAGTDQQPF; v_call: TRBV5-1; j_call: TRBJ2-1
cdr3_aa: ASLAGGSYNEQF; v_call: TRBV28; j_call: TRBJ2-1
cdr3_aa: ASSVQGYLEQY; v_call: TRBV19; j_call: TRBJ2-7
cdr3_aa: ASSFDRNTDTQY; v_call: TRBV27; j_call: TRBJ2-3
cdr3_aa: ASSPPRLARLFGTDTQY; v_call: TRBV18; j_call: TRBJ2-3
cdr3_aa: ASRLGTSGSPLYNEQF; v_call: TRBV12-2; j_call: TRBJ2-1
cdr3_aa: ASTSPGRAREQY; v_call: TRBV7-9; j_call: TRBJ2-7
cdr3_aa: ASSFLGQGKNSPLH; v_call: TRBV28; j_call: TRBJ1-6
cdr3_aa: ASSQGRQGIGETQY; v_call: TRBV4-1; j_call: TRBJ2-5
cdr3_aa: ASRATGGDTEAF; v_call: TRBV6-6; j_call: TRBJ1-1
cdr3_aa: SVGQGRNTIY; v_call: TRBV29-1; j_call: TRBJ1-3
cdr3_aa: ASSISGTGRETQY; v_call: TRBV19; j_call: TRBJ2-5
cdr3_aa: ASSYGGTATDTQY; v_call: TRBV6-6; j_call: TRBJ2-3
cdr3_aa: ASSLPGQGAVSEAF; v_call: TRBV7-9; j_call: TRBJ1-1
cdr3_aa: ASSIFGLQETQY; v_call: TRBV19; j_call: TRBJ2-5
cdr3_aa: ASSPPQGQGGQPQH; v_call: TRBV18; j_call: TRBJ1-5
cdr3_aa: ATSLPGGNQPQH; v_call: TRBV28; j_call: TRBJ1-5
cdr3_aa: ASSAVRLDEQY; v_call: TRBV11-2; j_call: TRBJ2-7
cdr3_aa: ASSQDGGGQPQH; v_call: TRBV4-2; j_call: TRBJ1-5
cdr3_aa: ASSGGLAGGNEQY; v_call: TRBV9; j_call: TRBJ2-7
cdr3_aa: ASSQQVTSGRAFEIREQY; v_call: TRBV4-3; j_call: TRBJ2-7
cdr3_aa: ASSLTGVNNYGYT; v_call: TRBV19; j_call: TRBJ1-2
cdr3_aa: AWNSFGANVLT; v_call: TRBV30; j_call: TRBJ2-6
cdr3_aa: ASSRTVNNSPLH; v_call: TRBV11-2; j_call: TRBJ1-6
cdr3_aa: ASSFSGGTYEQY; v_call: TRBV28; j_call: TRBJ2-7
cdr3_aa: ASTRSGTANQPQH; v_call: TRBV7-8; j_call: TRBJ1-5
cdr3_aa: ASRLGEGLRNEQY; v_call: TRBV2; j_call: TRBJ2-7
cdr3_aa: ATVGRGQSSYNEQF; v_call: TRBV24-1; j_call: TRBJ2-1
cdr3_aa: ASSPNLVPDEQF; v_call: TRBV7-3; j_call: TRBJ2-1
cdr3_aa: ASSPQGQETQY; v_call: TRBV27; j_call: TRBJ2-5
cdr3_aa: SVEDSRDGLRGYT; v_call: TRBV29-1; j_call: TRBJ1-2
cdr3_aa: ASSQPEIRETQY; v_call: TRBV4-1; j_call: TRBJ2-5
cdr3_aa: ASSSLGQGAGYT; v_call: TRBV28; j_call: TRBJ1-2
cdr3_aa: ASSYSRGASGSYEQY; v_call: TRBV6-2/TRBV6-3; j_call: TRBJ2-7
cdr3_aa: AISEPGTGGTGELF; v_call: TRBV10-3; j_call: TRBJ2-2
cdr3_aa: ASTPADRGGETQY; v_call: TRBV19; j_call: TRBJ2-5
cdr3_aa: ASSLTGQYNSPLH; v_call: TRBV28; j_call: TRBJ1-6
cdr3_aa: ASSLEQVMANTGELF; v_call: TRBV5-6; j_call: TRBJ2-2
cdr3_aa: ASSYSTPGVNTEAF; v_call: TRBV6-5; j_call: TRBJ1-1
cdr3_aa: ASRPGLAAYEQY; v_call: TRBV2; j_call: TRBJ2-7
cdr3_aa: ASSWDLAGGTNEQF; v_call: TRBV5-1; j_call: TRBJ2-1